The entry below describes one T cell receptor beta chain. Antigen unknown. The CDR3 totals 17 residues. Germline V gives CDR1 MNHEY, CDR2 SMNVEV (reference sequence). Deletions cut 5 bases from V and 6 bases from J, with 25 bases between. This specimen comes from a study of shared clonotypes between healthy human individuals. Study-wide results and caveats: Only blood samples were collected, and tissue repertoires likely differ.

Replicate PCRs for sorted subsets used roughly 200 ng DNA; this equaled 30,000 to 35,000 T cell genomes. Generated by immunoSEQ multiplex PCR, the TCRdb table keeps only in-frame clones and is missing some. The repertoire includes hundreds of thousands of clones, around two thirds of them detected once, and about 1.7% sits in the top ten. The sequencing input was memory CD4+ T cells sorted from blood. Stated subset: CD45RA-negative fraction. The rearrangement links TRBV27 to TRBJ1-1; maybe TRBD1 (5 bases). The TCR was taken from a woman in her 30s in good health. The CDR3, as DNA: TGTGCCAGCAGTCCAACCCTGGGGGATCCCCGATACCCTGAAGCTTTCTTT. Translated, it gives CASSPTLGDPRYPEAFF.